These 4 T cell receptor beta chains originate from one sample sequenced in a study of cytotoxic CD8 clonotypes in ibrutinib-treated CLL. The repertoire was sequenced with immunoSEQ multiplex PCR; TCRdb's copy has only in-frame clones and lacks some. The sample lists 300,000 or so clones, 60% to 80% occurring once. This material consisted of PBMCs, taken after 36 months of ibrutinib treatment. The source of these receptors is a human donor with chronic lymphocytic leukemia.

The rearrangement joins TRBV18 to TRBJ2-7; D is possibly TRBD1 (6 bases). The germline V gene encodes CDR1 KGHSH and CDR2 LQKENI. The V end was cut by 3 bases, the J end by 2 bases, with 11 bases between. The CDR3 runs 14 residues. The CDR3 region is CASSPGHQPYEQYF. CDR3 in DNA: TGTGCCAGCTCACCGGGACACCAACCCTACGAGCAGTACTTC.

The rearrangement joins TRBV28 to TRBJ1-2; D gene ambiguous. V was trimmed by 5 bases and J by 5 bases, leaving 6 bases between them. Germline-derived CDR1 and CDR2 are MDHEN and SYDVKM. The CDR3 runs to 11 residues. The CDR3 DNA is TGTGCCAGCAGTGCCGCTTATGGCTACACCTTC. Protein product: CASSAAYGYTF.

V usage is TRBV2 and J usage is TRBJ2-1; possible D gene TRBD1, 6 bases. V was pared by 6 bases and J by 5 bases, with 23 bases between. Germline CDR1 SNHLY, CDR2 FYNNEI. CDR3 length equals 17 residues. CDR3 amino acids: CASREPKDLRGNNEQFF. The DNA for the CDR3 is TGTGCCAGCAGGGAACCTAAAGACCTAAGGGGGAACAATGAGCAGTTCTTC.

The gene calls are TRBV4-1 and TRBJ2-7; no definite D call. The CDR3 covers 15 residues. The germline V gene has CDR1 MGHRA and CDR2 YSYEKL. V lost 1 base and J 2 bases, leaving 12 bases between the germline ends. The DNA of the CDR3 is TGCGCCAGCAGCCAAGTTGACGCGGCAACCTACGAGCAGTACTTC. Translating it yields CASSQVDAATYEQYF.